The rows below give T cell receptor beta chains drawn from one sample of a study of radiation and T cells in renal cell carcinoma. Measured with immunoSEQ multiplex PCR; TCRdb has only the in-frame clones, and not every one. The sample lists about 120,000 clones; over 75% were seen once. The source material was blood, sampled from a patient whose treatment included radiotherapy and nephrectomy. The source is a man aged 45-60 years with renal cell carcinoma. Both conserved end residues are part of each CDR3. Fields, in order: CDR3 protein, CDR3 DNA, D gene, clone size, V gene, J gene, CDR3 length. The D gene is left open where the match is weak. A clone size is listed for some rows: how often the clone was seen (once, few, many), or a class if it is expanded.

CDR3 protein: CASNPVGLNEKLFF
CDR3 DNA: TGTGCCAGCAACCCCGTGGGGCTCAATGAAAAACTGTTTTTT
D gene: NA
clone size: NA
V gene: TRBV5-5
J gene: TRBJ1-4
CDR3 length: 14

CDR3 protein: CASSLLTTFGSHYTF
CDR3 DNA: TGTGCCAGCAGTTTATTAACCACCTTCGGGTCCCACTACACCTTC
D gene: NA
clone size: NA
V gene: TRBV28
J gene: TRBJ1-2
CDR3 length: 15

CDR3 protein: CASSEAPGPTSRGYTF
CDR3 DNA: TGTGCCAGCAGTGAAGCCCCGGGACCAACTAGCCGGGGCTACACCTTC
D gene: NA
clone size: NA
V gene: TRBV6-1
J gene: TRBJ1-2
CDR3 length: 16

CDR3 protein: CSVHLRGGTEAFF
CDR3 DNA: TGCAGCGTCCACCTACGAGGCGGGACTGAAGCTTTCTTT
D gene: NA
clone size: NA
V gene: TRBV29-1
J gene: TRBJ1-1
CDR3 length: 13

CDR3 protein: CASSVDGRGGGNTIYF
CDR3 DNA: TGTGCCAGCAGCGTAGATGGTAGAGGAGGTGGAAACACCATATATTTT
D gene: NA
clone size: NA
V gene: TRBV9
J gene: TRBJ1-3
CDR3 length: 16

CDR3 protein: CATRKSGTDYGYTF
CDR3 DNA: TGTGCCACCAGAAAATCCGGGACAGACTATGGCTACACCTTC
D gene: TRBD1
clone size: NA
V gene: TRBV9
J gene: TRBJ1-2
CDR3 length: 14

CDR3 protein: CASSRQGYEQYF
CDR3 DNA: TGTGCCAGCAGTCGACAGGGTTACGAGCAGTACTTC
D gene: TRBD1
clone size: NA
V gene: TRBV7-9
J gene: TRBJ2-7
CDR3 length: 12

CDR3 protein: CASSLGGSPTGELFF
CDR3 DNA: TGCGCCAGCAGCTTGGGCGGGAGCCCCACCGGGGAGCTGTTTTTT
D gene: TRBD2
clone size: NA
V gene: TRBV5-1
J gene: TRBJ2-2
CDR3 length: 15

CDR3 protein: CACLQGPNYGYTF
CDR3 DNA: TGTGCCTGCCTGCAGGGTCCTAACTATGGCTACACCTTC
D gene: NA
clone size: NA
V gene: TRBV30
J gene: TRBJ1-2
CDR3 length: 13

CDR3 protein: CSVQGAGYNEQFF
CDR3 DNA: TGCAGCGTACAGGGGGCCGGCTACAATGAGCAGTTCTTC
D gene: TRBD1
clone size: few
V gene: TRBV29-1
J gene: TRBJ2-1
CDR3 length: 13

CDR3 protein: CAWAPDQVDEQYF
CDR3 DNA: TGTGCCTGGGCCCCTGACCAGGTGGACGAGCAGTACTTC
D gene: NA
clone size: NA
V gene: TRBV30
J gene: TRBJ2-7
CDR3 length: 13

CDR3 protein: CASSLGRTDYSNQPQHF
CDR3 DNA: TGTGCCAGCAGCTTGGGGCGGACAGATTATAGCAATCAGCCCCAGCATTTT
D gene: NA
clone size: few
V gene: TRBV5-6
J gene: TRBJ1-5
CDR3 length: 17

CDR3 protein: CASSLARGQGTYEQYF
CDR3 DNA: TGTGCCAGCAGCTTAGCAAGAGGACAGGGTACCTACGAGCAGTACTTC
D gene: TRBD1
clone size: NA
V gene: TRBV13
J gene: TRBJ2-7
CDR3 length: 16

CDR3 protein: CASSLDGGLSLNTEAFF
CDR3 DNA: TGTGCCAGCAGCTTGGATGGGGGACTATCTCTGAACACTGAAGCTTTCTTT
D gene: NA
clone size: NA
V gene: TRBV5-4
J gene: TRBJ1-1
CDR3 length: 17